The following is a T cell receptor (beta chain) sequence with its context. Its antigen is as yet unknown. This entry belongs to a study of cytomegalovirus exposure and HLA in healthy donors. Germline V CDR1 and CDR2: ENHRY, SYGVKD. The V and J ends lost 4 bases and 0 bases, in that order; junction bases with no gene match: 5. The CDR3 totals 16 residues. Overall study findings and caveats: Follow-up analysis seemed to connect common viral pathogens with several of the most significant clusters identified. Clonal expansion was found to be greater in HLA-associated TCR beta chains than in equally common others in a later analysis.

60 Vbeta and 13 Jbeta primers were used in PCR. Assay used: immunoSEQ multiplex PCR; TCRdb lists only in-frame clones, some missing. Here the sample spans about 170,000 clones, approximately 86% being singletons. Sequenced: PBMCs. The receptor was isolated from a male donor in good health and CMV-seronegative. The chain links TRBV10-3 to TRBJ2-2, with 7 bases lining up with TRBD2. CDR3 DNA: TGTGCCATCAGTGTGCGGGGGTCTACGAACACCGGGGAGCTGTTTTTT. It specifies CAISVRGSTNTGELFF.